This section outlines one T cell receptor beta chain sequence together with its context. Its matching antigen is unknown. Repertoires were generated with immunoSEQ multiplex PCR, while TCRdb's copy carries only in-frame clones and drops some. The repertoire has more than 300,000 clones, roughly 86% of them found once; the top ten carry roughly 1.9%. The treatment: around 19 received Ad26.COV2.S at low or high dose, single or two shots; 5 received placebo; per-sample allocation not given. The samples were gathered on day 63 after the first injection of vaccine or placebo. Participants' vaccine, an Ad26 vector, delivered Wuhan-strain SARS-CoV-2 spike. This CDR3 is built from 12 residues. V was trimmed by 0 bases and J by 15 bases, leaving 9 bases between them. The germline V gene encodes CDR1 MNHEY and CDR2 SVGEGT. These data are taken from a study of Ad26.COV2.S vaccination and SARS-CoV-2 variants. For the study at large: Ad26.COV2.S arm of COV1001 included the donor. Ad26.COV2.S was injected intramuscularly once or twice, 56 days apart. Study-level findings and limits: Spike-specific TCR breadth was greater in vaccine than placebo recipients.

The source material was peripheral blood, sampled in a trial of Ad26.COV2.S vaccine versus placebo. The clonotype was recovered from a person aged 18-65 years who received the Ad26.COV2.S COVID-19 vaccine or a placebo. The chain recombines TRBV6-2 or TRBV6-3 with TRBJ1-6, with D uncertain. The DNA of the CDR3 is TGTGCCAGCAGTTACTCGTTAGTGAACCTCCACTTT. Its translation is CASSYSLVNLHF.